The entry below gives a single T cell receptor beta chain sequence along with its context. V dropped 5 bases and J dropped 4 bases, with 9 bases sitting between them. The CDR3 has 13 amino acids. CDR1 and CDR2 (germline): LNHDA, SQIVND (reference sequence). Sequencing used immunoSEQ multiplex PCR; TCRdb keeps in-frame clones, though not all of them. Of fewer than 200,000 clones in the sample, around 96% were seen once. This specimen belongs to a study of control samples from healthy donors and cancer patients. This chain uses TRBV19 with TRBJ1-5; D not certain. The sample comprised blood. The sequence came from a woman aged 25-40 years in good health. CDR3 sequence reads: CASSRQINQPQHF. The DNA for the CDR3 is TGTGCCAGTAGTCGGCAAATTAATCAGCCCCAGCATTTT.